This T cell receptor (beta chain) is drawn from a study of CD8+CD57+ T cells in acquired aplastic anemia. Notes on the study in general: Significance was not reached for CD8+ Simpson's diversity between patients and controls.

Germline-derived CDR1 and CDR2 are SGDLS and YYNGEE. V gave up 0 bases and J gave up 5 bases; unmatched junction bases: 11. The CDR3 has 16 residues. Profiles of TCR beta VDJ and CDR3 were generated from a genomic DNA template. TCRdb analysed the reads with MiXCR anew, one entry per CDR3 protein. The data hold a few hundred thousand distinct CDR3 sequences, with roughly 34% observed a single time. Patients chosen for sequencing had CD8+CD57+ cells that had expanded, as shown by flow cytometry. Blood samples were obtained from patients who had received no prior therapy. Details on this clonotype: Its antigen is undetermined.

The chain couples TRBV9 to TRBJ2-7; 7 bases line up with TRBD2. Sequencing was carried out using sorted CD4+, CD8+, or CD8+CD57+ T cells (not recorded which) from PBMCs. The TCR originated in a human donor with aplastic anemia. The CDR3 nucleotides are TGTGCCAGCAGCGTAGAGGTGGGGGGAGGGGTTCACGAGCAGTACTTC. It is translated as CASSVEVGGGVHEQYF.